This TCR beta chain is from a study of cytomegalovirus exposure and HLA in healthy donors. Study-level points and caveats: V- and J-gene trimming of TCR beta was linked (in a later analysis) to a missense DCLRE1C variant.

Per germline, CDR1 SGDLS and CDR2 YYNGEE. This CDR3 is built from 18 residues. Trimming removed 0 bases from V and 0 bases from J; junction bases left unmatched: 11. Note on this clone: Its antigen remains unknown.

Primers for the PCR totalled 60 Vbeta and 13 Jbeta. Only in-frame clones appear in the TCRdb table, and some are missing; sequencing was by immunoSEQ multiplex PCR. The sample contains 110,000 to 150,000 clones, 84% of which appear only once. This receptor was identified in a boy aged 2-9 years in good health and CMV-seronegative. The sequenced material came from PBMCs. The chain is built from TRBV9 and TRBJ1-1, with TRBD1 matching 7 bases. DNA for the CDR3: TGTGCCAGCAGCGTAGGGTTGACAGGGAATCTCATGAACACTGAAGCTTTCTTT. This sequence encodes CASSVGLTGNLMNTEAFF. Full variable domain (rest looked up from reference TRBV9 and TRBJ1-1): DSGVTQTPKHLITATGQRVTLRCSPRSGDLSVYWYQQSLDQGLQFLIQYYNGEERAKGNILERFSAQQFPDLHSELNLSSLELGDSALYFCASSVGLTGNLMNTEAFFGQGTRLTVV.